The rows below give T cell receptor beta chains drawn from one sample of a study of T cell changes during pregnancy in multiple sclerosis. Clones were sequenced by immunoSEQ multiplex PCR, and TCRdb holds only the in-frame ones, with some missing. The table has 70,000 or so clones, around nine tenths seen once; the top ten hold 0.29%. Sequences were derived from CD4+ T cells from peripheral blood mononuclear cells, sampled after pregnancy. The receptors shown here come from a female donor with multiple sclerosis, enrolled in a pregnancy study. Both conserved end residues are part of each CDR3. The order of the fields is CDR3 length, V gene, J gene, CDR3 protein.

16	TRBV19	TRBJ2-4	CASSMRQGFGKNIQYF
17	TRBV27	TRBJ2-1	CASSLQPVQGGYNEQFF
10	TRBV29-1	TRBJ1-2	CSVGQQGDTF
14	TRBV27	TRBJ1-5	CASSFKSSNQPQHF
16	TRBV7-9	TRBJ2-3	CASSLLTSTVSDTQYF
15	TRBV11-2	TRBJ2-1	CASSGRQGGFDEQFF
14	TRBV5-1	TRBJ2-1	CASSRGEAVNEQFF
13	TRBV18	TRBJ1-1	CASSEKGNTEAFF
14	TRBV5-4	TRBJ1-5	CASSRQGFNQPQHF
14	TRBV6-1	TRBJ2-5	CASLTSGGWETQYF
15	TRBV7-2	TRBJ1-2	CASTEGDIRGYGYTF
17	TRBV7-9	TRBJ2-7	CASSLPSRQGSRNEQYF
15	TRBV25-1	TRBJ2-5	CASSESGQGGETQYF
14	TRBV5-4	TRBJ2-5	CASSLEGTQGTQYF
16	TRBV5-1	TRBJ2-3	CASSLSAGGSTDTQYF
13	TRBV10-3	TRBJ1-3	CAISEDRANTIYF